A single sample gave rise to the 11 T cell receptor beta chains below, sequenced in a study of blood T cell repertoires in COVID-19. Only in-frame clones appear in the TCRdb table, and some are missing; sequencing was by immunoSEQ multiplex PCR. The table has over 75,000 clones, roughly nine tenths seen once. The material sequenced was peripheral blood. The receptor source for this set is a human donor with active COVID-19. The donor label of this sample is uncertain.

CDR3 residues: CASSSVRGGPSYEQYF. The DNA of the CDR3 is TGTGCCAGCAGCTCCGTCCGCGGGGGCCCCTCCTACGAGCAGTACTTC. The chain links TRBV5-5 to TRBJ2-7, with D possibly TRBD2 on 7 matching bases. The CDR3 is made up of 16 amino acids. Trimming took off 3 bases at V and 0 bases at J, with 16 bases between the two ends. Looked up from germline, CDR1 is SGHKS and CDR2 is YYEKEE (reference sequence).

The CDR3 is CASSSQTGDYEQYF. The CDR3 coding sequence is TGTGCCAGCAGCTCACAGACGGGAGACTACGAGCAGTACTTC. The J gene is TRBJ2-7, the V gene TRBV7-2; a weak D match, TRBD2 (6 bases). V dropped 4 bases and J dropped 3 bases, with 13 bases sitting between them. The CDR3 spans 14 residues. The V gene's germline CDR1 is SGHTA and CDR2 FQGNSA.

The chain joins TRBV18 to TRBJ2-5; 7 nucleotides agree with TRBD2. Per the germline V gene, CDR1 is KGHSH and CDR2 is LQKENI. CDR3 length: 13 residues. V shed 2 bases, J shed 5 bases, and the junction held 2 bases outside the gene matches. The CDR3 DNA is TGTGCCAGCTCACCAGGACTAGGGGAGACCCAGTACTTC. Amino acid sequence: CASSPGLGETQYF.

V and J are TRBV27 and TRBJ1-5; 7 bases are shared with TRBD1. V was pared by 2 bases and J by 6 bases, with 4 bases of the junction left unmatched. This CDR3 contains 14 residues. Germline V gene data show CDR1 as MNHEY and CDR2 as SMNVEV (reference sequence). CDR3 loop: CASSLAGGVQPQHF. CDR3 DNA: TGTGCCAGCAGTTTAGCAGGGGGTGTTCAGCCCCAGCATTTT.

The chain uses TRBV19 and TRBJ2-1; D may be TRBD2 (5 bases). CDR3 length equals 13 residues. CDR1 is LNHDA, CDR2 SQIVND, per germline (reference sequence). The V end lost 6 bases, the J end lost 8 bases, and 14 bases lay between the germline ends. CDR3 coding DNA: TGTGCCAGTAGCCAAACACTAGTCTATGAGCAGTTCTTC. As protein: CASSQTLVYEQFF.

The chain has TRBV29-1 and TRBJ2-3; 7 bases match TRBD2. Per germline, CDR1 SQVTM and CDR2 ANQGSEA. There are 12 residues in the CDR3. V was clipped by 4 bases and J by 6 bases; unmatched bases: 4. CDR3 sequence: CSVVAGVDTQYF. CDR3 DNA sequence: TGCAGCGTTGTGGCGGGGGTTGATACGCAGTATTTT.

This chain connects TRBV6-5 to TRBJ1-1; the D gene is possibly TRBD1 (5 bases). Trimming shortened V by 5 bases and J by 7 bases, and 14 bases separated the two germline ends. The CDR3 spans 13 residues. CDR1 is MNHEY and CDR2 is SVGAGI in the germline V gene. The CDR3 sequence: CASSRGAGNEAFF. CDR3 nucleotide sequence: TGTGCCAGCAGTCGTGGGGCGGGGAATGAAGCTTTCTTT.

The chain recombines TRBV28 with TRBJ1-6, with D possibly TRBD1 on 6 matching bases. Trimming removed 3 bases from V and 6 bases from J, with 12 bases in between. Germline V CDR1 and CDR2: MDHEN, SYDVKM. The CDR3 contains 15 residues. The CDR3 reads CASSLVPGVNSPLHF. The CDR3 DNA reads TGTGCCAGCAGTTTGGTGCCAGGGGTTAATTCACCCCTCCACTTT. Full variable domain (rest looked up from reference TRBV28 and TRBJ1-6): DVKVTQSSRYLVKRTGEKVFLECVQDMDHENMFWYRQDPGLGLRLIYFSYDVKMKEKGDIPEGYSVSREKKERFSLILESASTNQTSMYLCASSLVPGVNSPLHFGNGTRLTVT.

The gene calls are TRBV19 and TRBJ1-4; D is undetermined. Germline CDR1 and CDR2: LNHDA and SQIVND (reference sequence). CDR3 size: 12 residues. Deletions cut 0 bases from V and 8 bases from J, with 4 bases between. CDR3 region: CASSIDQEKLFF. CDR3 nucleotides: TGTGCCAGTAGTATAGATCAGGAAAAACTGTTTTTT.

This clone was counted only a few times. This chain connects TRBV4-3 to TRBJ1-3; D is uncertain. This CDR3 comprises 17 residues. CDR1 is LGHNA, CDR2 YSLEER, per germline. Trimming removed 0 bases from V and 8 bases from J, with 20 bases in between. The CDR3, as DNA: TGCGCCAGCAGCCAAGAAATAACTGTCTCGTCCGTATACACCATATATTTT. It translates to CASSQEITVSSVYTIYF.

The chain carries TRBV20-1 and TRBJ1-5; D uncertain. Looked up from germline, CDR1 is DFQATT and CDR2 is SNEGSKA (reference sequence). The V end lost 3 bases, the J end lost 2 bases, and 11 bases lay between the germline ends. The CDR3 sequence is 14 residues long. The CDR3 nucleotides read TGCAGTGCTAGTCCGGGAACGGGCAATCAGCCCCAGCATTTT. Its translation: CSASPGTGNQPQHF.